The 28 T cell receptor beta chains presented below share a single source sample, sequenced in a study of radiotherapy plus CTLA-4 blockade in lung cancer. The assay was immunoSEQ multiplex PCR, and TCRdb's table has in-frame clones only and misses some. The sample yields about 85,000 clones, around 88% seen once. The input for sequencing was peripheral blood, taken from a patient treated with radiotherapy plus ipilimumab. The receptor set was obtained from a human donor with non-small cell lung cancer who had a partial response to radiotherapy plus ipilimumab.

J is TRBJ2-7 and V is TRBV2; TRBD2 matches 7 bases. The length of the CDR3 is 12 residues. J was trimmed by 3 bases and V by 11 bases; bases with no gene match: 7. The germline V gene has CDR1 SNHLY and CDR2 FYNNEI. The CDR3, as DNA: TGTGCCGTCGGGGGGAGAATCTACGAGCAGTACTTC. Its translation is CAVGGRIYEQYF.

This chain uses TRBV11-3 with TRBJ2-1, with 9 nucleotides matching TRBD2. The CDR3 contains 14 residues. Germline V gene lookup returns CDR1 SGHNT and CDR2 YENEEA. Trimming removed 5 bases from V and 5 bases from J; junction bases left unmatched: 4. The CDR3 DNA reads TGTGCCAGCAGCCGCGGGAGGGCCCACAATGAGCAGTTCTTC. Its protein product is CASSRGRAHNEQFF.

This chain uses TRBV7-8 with TRBJ1-2; TRBD1 is a possible D gene (5 bases). This CDR3 contains 13 residues. V dropped 5 bases and J dropped 2 bases, with 9 bases sitting between them. Germline assignment: CDR1 SGHVS and CDR2 FQNEAQ. CDR3 protein: CASSPTENYGYTF. The CDR3 nucleotides are TGTGCCAGCAGCCCGACAGAAAACTATGGCTACACCTTC.

This clone has a handful of counts. The chain uses TRBV7-3 and TRBJ1-2; D unresolved. The CDR3 sequence is 13 residues long. V lost 5 bases and J lost 6, with 13 bases in between. Germline V CDR1 and CDR2: SGHTA, FQGTGA. The CDR3 spells CASSLAKENGYTF. The CDR3 bases are TGTGCCAGCAGCCTCGCGAAGGAGAATGGCTACACCTTC.

The V and J genes are TRBV5-5 and TRBJ1-1; TRBD1 matches 8 bases. The CDR3 is made up of 15 amino acids. From germline, CDR1 is SGHKS and CDR2 YYEKEE (reference sequence). V was pared by 2 bases and J by 4 bases, with 7 bases of the junction left unmatched. This CDR3 reads CASSFLGQGGTEAFF. CDR3 DNA: TGTGCCAGCAGCTTCCTCGGACAGGGTGGCACTGAAGCTTTCTTT.

This clone showed up just once. The V call is TRBV7-9, the J call TRBJ1-1; maybe TRBD1 (5 bases). The V end lost 0 bases, the J end lost 6 bases, and 11 bases lay between the germline ends. CDR3 length: 14 amino acids. Germline assignment: CDR1 SEHNR and CDR2 FQNEAQ (reference sequence). The CDR3 nucleotides are TGTGCCAGCAGCTTAGCGGGGCAGGACGCTGAAGCTTTCTTT. Translated, it gives CASSLAGQDAEAFF.

The chain employs TRBV10-1 and TRBJ2-3, with D perhaps matching TRBD2 (6 bases). This CDR3 contains 14 residues. Germline CDR1 reads WNHNN; CDR2 reads SYGVQD (reference sequence). V lost 5 bases and J lost 0, with 9 bases in between. Written as DNA, the CDR3 is TGCGCCAGCAGTAAACTAGCTAGCACAGATACGCAGTATTTT. Protein sequence: CASSKLASTDTQYF.

This clone was seen a handful of times. V is TRBV6-1 and J is TRBJ1-1, with no clear D. Trimming took 0 bases from V and 4 from J, leaving 9 bases between them. Germline CDR1 reads MNHNS; CDR2 reads SASEGT. The CDR3 is 14 amino acids. The chain's CDR3 is CASSEAGSFTEAFF. The CDR3 bases are TGTGCCAGCAGTGAAGCGGGCAGTTTCACTGAAGCTTTCTTT.

V gene TRBV5-1 combines with J gene TRBJ1-1; tentative D call: TRBD1 (5 bases). The V end lost 1 base, the J end lost 1 base, and 17 bases lay between the germline ends. This CDR3 spans 17 amino acids. Germline-derived CDR1 and CDR2 are SGHRS and YFSETQ. The CDR3 here is CASSLPGNFIANTEAFF. In DNA form, the CDR3 reads TGCGCCAGCAGCTTGCCAGGGAATTTCATCGCGAACACTGAAGCTTTCTTT.

The V call is TRBV28, the J call TRBJ2-7, with D possibly matching TRBD2 (6 bases). Germline CDR1 is MDHEN and CDR2 is SYDVKM. V gave up 9 bases and J gave up 3 bases, with 15 bases separating them. The length of the CDR3 is 13 residues. The DNA for the CDR3 is TGTGCCAGTTTCAGCCGGGACTTCTACGAGCAGTACGTC. Its translation is CASFSRDFYEQYV.

This clone was found once. This chain links TRBV7-9 with TRBJ2-2; 7 nucleotides line up with TRBD2. The V and J ends lost 5 bases and 8 bases, in that order; junction bases with no gene match: 2. Germline V CDR1 and CDR2: SEHNR, FQNEAQ (reference sequence). The CDR3 length is 12 residues. The CDR3: CASSPREGELFF. The CDR3 bases are TGTGCCAGCAGCCCGCGGGAGGGGGAGCTGTTTTTT.

CDR3 loop: CAISEPGTSGRTYEQYF. Written as DNA, the CDR3 is TGTGCCATCAGTGAACCCGGGACTAGCGGGAGAACCTACGAGCAGTACTTC. The chain couples TRBV10-3 to TRBJ2-7, with 14 bases lining up with TRBD2. Losses at the gene ends were 3 bases for V and 2 bases for J; bases not matched to a gene: 6. In germline, CDR1 is ENHRY, CDR2 SYGVKD. The CDR3 contains 17 residues.

The chain carries TRBV30 and TRBJ2-7, with a tentative D call TRBD2 (5 bases). The length of the CDR3 is 13 residues. Trimming stripped 8 bases from V and 2 bases from J, with 16 bases between. Germline CDR1 is GTSNPN and CDR2 is SVGIG (reference sequence). The CDR3 region is CATGGSGAYEQYF. CDR3 bases: TGTGCCACTGGAGGATCAGGAGCCTACGAGCAGTACTTC.

The V gene is TRBV2, the J gene TRBJ2-5; possible D gene TRBD2, 5 bases. The CDR3 covers 14 residues. CDR1 SNHLY and CDR2 FYNNEI come from the germline V gene. Trimming shortened V by 3 bases and J by 7 bases, and 15 bases separated the two germline ends. CDR3 protein: CASSEGAVSGTQYF. CDR3 coding DNA: TGTGCCAGCAGTGAGGGAGCGGTTTCCGGGACCCAGTACTTC. Full variable domain (remainder filled in from reference TRBV2 and TRBJ2-5): EPEVTQTPSHQVTQMGQEVILRCVPISNHLYFYWYRQILGQKVEFLVSFYNNEISEKSEIFDDQFSVERPDGSNFTLKIRSTKLEDSAMYFCASSEGAVSGTQYFGPGTRLLVL.

The J gene is TRBJ2-7, the V gene TRBV5-1, with TRBD1 matching over 11 bases. Germline V CDR1 and CDR2: SGHRS, YFSETQ. CDR3 length equals 15 residues. J gave up 3 bases and V 4 bases, and 6 bases lay outside the gene matches. The CDR3 protein is CASSQSGQGDYEQYF. The CDR3 nucleotides are TGCGCCAGCAGCCAATCGGGACAGGGGGACTACGAGCAGTACTTC.

The chain is built from TRBV10-1 and TRBJ2-5; 7 bases align to TRBD1. J lost 4 bases, V lost 5 bases, and 10 bases had no gene match. This CDR3 has 15 amino acids. The germline V gene encodes CDR1 WNHNN and CDR2 SYGVQD (reference sequence). The CDR3 bases are TGCGCCAGCAGTCACAATGCGGACAGGCGAGAGACCCAGTACTTC. Its translation is CASSHNADRRETQYF.

V gene TRBV27 combines with J gene TRBJ2-7; TRBD1 matches at 10 bases. V lost 6 bases, J lost 3 bases, and 11 bases stayed unmatched. The CDR3 sequence is 16 residues long. CDR1 and CDR2 (germline): MNHEY, SMNVEV (reference sequence). As DNA, the CDR3 is TGTGCCAGCAGGGGGTTACGGACAGGGGGAGGCTACGAGCAGTACTTC. This gives the protein CASRGLRTGGGYEQYF.

The chain has TRBV28 and TRBJ2-1, with 9 positions matching TRBD2. J gave up 4 bases and V 2 bases, and 9 bases lay outside the gene matches. The CDR3 sequence is 17 residues long. Germline CDR1 and CDR2: MDHEN and SYDVKM. The CDR3 protein is CASSLTLAGATYNEQFF. In nucleotides, the CDR3 is TGTGCCAGCAGTTTAACCTTAGCGGGAGCGACGTACAATGAGCAGTTCTTC.

The chain couples TRBV10-1 to TRBJ2-1; 8 bases are shared with TRBD2. Germline V gene data show CDR1 as WNHNN and CDR2 as SYGVQD (reference sequence). J lost 5 bases, V lost 6 bases, and 9 bases had no gene match. The CDR3 extends over 15 amino acids. The CDR3 DNA sequence: TGCGCCAGCAGGGCTACTAGCGGCCCTAACAATGAGCAGTTCTTC. This codes for CASRATSGPNNEQFF.

As regards this clone: This sample includes further DNA sequences coding for the same CDR3. V is TRBV5-1 and J is TRBJ2-1; 11 bases agree with TRBD2. The CDR3 consists of 15 residues. Trimming removed 3 bases from V and 3 bases from J; junction bases left unmatched: 2. Germline V lookup: CDR1 SGHRS, CDR2 YFSETQ. The CDR3 nucleotides are TGCGCCAGCAGCTCCGGGACTAGCGGCTACAATGAGCAGTTCTTC. It codes for CASSSGTSGYNEQFF.

The J gene is TRBJ2-3, the V gene TRBV5-4; TRBD2 matches at 9 bases. The CDR3 spans 15 residues. In germline, CDR1 is SGHNT, CDR2 YYREEE (reference sequence). Trimming at V came to 5 bases and at J to 3 bases, leaving 7 bases not matched to a gene. The CDR3 sequence: CASRYSGRGTDTQYF. The CDR3 DNA reads as TGTGCCAGCAGATATAGCGGGAGAGGGACAGATACGCAGTATTTT.

The CDR3 spells CASSSQPGQGEQYV. The CDR3 nucleotides read TGTGCCAGCAGCAGTCAACCGGGACAGGGTGAGCAGTACGTC. The chain uses TRBV5-4 and TRBJ2-7; 9 bases align to TRBD1. Germline V gene data show CDR1 as SGHNT and CDR2 as YYREEE (reference sequence). The V and J ends lost 4 bases and 7 bases, in that order; junction bases with no gene match: 9. CDR3 size: 14 residues.

V usage is TRBV2 and J usage is TRBJ1-1; TRBD1 agrees at 7 bases. The CDR3 totals 14 residues. Losses at the gene ends were 7 bases for V and 5 bases for J; bases not matched to a gene: 10. Germline CDR1 SNHLY, CDR2 FYNNEI. CDR3 coding DNA: TGTGCCAGCACCCCACTGACAGGGCAAACTGAAGCTTTCTTT. This translates into CASTPLTGQTEAFF.

The chain employs TRBV2 and TRBJ2-3; 9 bases align to TRBD1. V gave up 4 bases and J gave up 3 bases; unmatched junction bases: 2. The CDR3 runs 14 residues. Per the germline V gene, CDR1 is SNHLY and CDR2 is FYNNEI. CDR3 DNA: TGTGCCAGCAGTGCACAGGGGGCAACAGATACGCAGTATTTT. Its translation is CASSAQGATDTQYF.

The chain has TRBV29-1 and TRBJ2-7; TRBD2 might be the D (5 bases). The CDR3 totals 13 residues. The V and J ends lost 5 bases and 6 bases respectively, with 17 bases between them. CDR1 and CDR2 (germline): SQVTM, ANQGSEA. CDR3: CSVMSGIWAEQYF. DNA for the CDR3: TGCAGCGTTATGAGCGGAATTTGGGCCGAGCAGTACTTC.

The chain uses TRBV5-4 and TRBJ1-2; no firm D call. Germline V gene lookup returns CDR1 SGHNT and CDR2 YYREEE (reference sequence). Trimming stripped 4 bases from V and 8 bases from J, with 6 bases between. The CDR3 contains 10 residues. The CDR3, as DNA: TGTGCCAGCAGCATGAGCGGCTACACCTTC. Its translation: CASSMSGYTF.

This clone turned up a few times. The chain uses TRBV6-6 and TRBJ2-2; unclear D gene. V lost 5 bases to trimming and J lost 5 bases, with 6 bases between them. The CDR3 spans 12 residues. Germline CDR1 MNHNY, CDR2 SVGAGI (reference sequence). The CDR3 DNA sequence: TGTGCCAGCAGTCTCCGGACCGGGGAGCTGTTTTTT. It is translated as CASSLRTGELFF.

This clone appeared a single time. This chain connects TRBV5-1 to TRBJ2-1, with D perhaps matching TRBD2 (7 bases). Germline CDR1 is SGHRS and CDR2 is YFSETQ. V lost 4 bases to trimming and J lost 2 bases, with 22 bases between them. This CDR3 is built from 18 residues. The CDR3 reads CASSLSGGGSIPYNEQFF. DNA of the CDR3: TGCGCCAGCAGCCTCTCCGGGGGCGGGAGTATCCCCTACAATGAGCAGTTCTTC.